Each of the 10 T cell receptor beta chains below was sequenced from the same sample in a study of cytomegalovirus exposure and HLA in healthy donors (dated by TCRdb to 2016 to 2017). Receptor libraries were prepared by the immunoSEQ multiplex PCR assay. For the multiplex PCR, a mixture combining 60 forward primers for TCR Vbeta segments and 13 reverse primers for TCR Jbeta segments was used. In TCRdb, the immuneACCESS table is reduced to in-frame sequences with V and J assigned. These tables do not hold every clone; where another copy was compared, an unresolved V gene accounts for under half, and the others remain unexplained. This sample comprises 95,000 to 150,000 clones, over 60% of them detected only once. The biggest ten clones account for 2.7% of the sample. The source material was PBMCs. These receptors were collected from a woman aged 40 to 50 in good health and CMV-seropositive.

J is TRBJ2-1 and V is TRBV10-1, with 13 bases fitting TRBD2. Germline trimming cut 5 bases from V and 5 bases from J; bases unmatched to any gene: 6. The CDR3 consists of 16 residues. Germline loops: CDR1 WNHNN, CDR2 SYGVQD (reference sequence). In nucleotides, the CDR3 is TGCGCCAGCAGTCCGTCCGGGACTAGCGGGAACAATGAGCAGTTCTTC. It codes for CASSPSGTSGNNEQFF.

The gene calls are TRBV5-1 and TRBJ2-3; 9 bases are a match to TRBD2. V lost 4 bases to trimming and J lost 3 bases; unmatched junction nucleotides: 9. CDR3 length: 16 residues. The germline CDR1 and CDR2 sequences are SGHRS and YFSETQ. In DNA, the CDR3 is TGCGCCAGCAGCATCTACGGGACTAGCATAACAGATACGCAGTATTTT. Protein sequence: CASSIYGTSITDTQYF. Supplemented by reference TRBV5-1 and TRBJ2-3, the full variable domain reads KAGVTQTPRYLIKTRGQQVTLSCSPISGHRSVSWYQQTPGQGLQFLFEYFSETQRNKGNFPGRFSGRQFSNSRSEMNVSTLELGDSALYLCASSIYGTSITDTQYFGPGTRLTVL.

The chain couples TRBV5-4 to TRBJ2-1; TRBD2 matches 14 bases. V shed 3 bases and J 5 bases; nucleotides not matched to a gene: 4. The CDR3 consists of 16 residues. CDR1 is SGHNT and CDR2 is YYREEE in the germline V gene (reference sequence). This CDR3 reads CASSSPGLAGDNEQFF. The CDR3 nucleotides are TGTGCCAGCAGCTCCCCGGGACTAGCGGGAGACAATGAGCAGTTCTTC.

As to this clone: Other DNA sequences in this sample translate to the same CDR3. J is TRBJ1-6 and V is TRBV19; D is possibly TRBD1 (5 bases). The CDR3 has 13 amino acids. V lost 3 bases, J lost 8 bases, and 8 bases lay in between. Germline V CDR1 and CDR2: LNHDA, SQIVND (reference sequence). As DNA, the CDR3 is TGTGCCAGTAGTATCGGGGGAGATTCACCCCTCCACTTT. Its protein product is CASSIGGDSPLHF.

This clone was counted only a few times. The V and J genes are TRBV9 and TRBJ1-2, with 7 bases aligning to TRBD1. CDR1 is SGDLS, CDR2 YYNGEE, per germline. V lost 3 bases and J lost 4; bases outside the gene matches: 3. The CDR3 extends over 13 amino acids. The CDR3 coding sequence is TGTGCCAGCAGCGACGGACAGGTCTATGGCTACACCTTC. This codes for CASSDGQVYGYTF.

This chain connects TRBV15 to TRBJ2-7, with 8 nucleotides matching TRBD1. The J segment lost 6 bases and the V segment lost 5 bases, leaving 12 bases of the junction unmatched. There are 15 residues in the CDR3. Germline V gene data show CDR1 as LNHNV and CDR2 as YYDKDF (reference sequence). Here the CDR3 reads CATSPLARGQREQYF. CDR3 in DNA: TGTGCCACCAGCCCCCTCGCCAGGGGGCAGCGCGAGCAGTACTTC.

V and J are TRBV5-5 and TRBJ1-4; TRBD1 is a possible D gene (6 bases). This CDR3 contains 15 residues. The V end lost 4 bases, the J end lost 0 bases, and 10 bases lay between the germline ends. Germline V gene lookup returns CDR1 SGHKS and CDR2 YYEKEE (reference sequence). The DNA of the CDR3 is TGTGCCAGCAGCCAAAAGGGGGCAACTAATGAAAAACTGTTTTTT. Its translation: CASSQKGATNEKLFF.

The V call is TRBV6-1, the J call TRBJ2-5, with TRBD1 identical over 8 bases. J was trimmed by 5 bases and V by 6 bases; bases with no gene match: 8. Per the germline V gene, CDR1 is MNHNS and CDR2 is SASEGT. The CDR3 is 14 amino acids. The CDR3 protein is CASRSQGASETQYF. The CDR3 coding sequence is TGTGCCAGCAGATCCCAGGGGGCCTCCGAGACCCAGTACTTC.

This clone turned up a few times. V gene TRBV12-5 combines with J gene TRBJ2-7; 9 bases map to TRBD2. Per germline, CDR1 LGHNT and CDR2 FRNRAP. The CDR3 length is 15 residues. With V trimmed by 2 bases and J by 3 bases, 5 bases remained unmatched. As DNA, the CDR3 is TGTGCTAGTGGTTTGAAGGCGGGAGGGTTCTACGAGCAGTACTTC. It yields the protein CASGLKAGGFYEQYF.

This sequence joins TRBV29-1 and TRBJ2-1, with 7 bases matching TRBD1. The germline gives CDR1 SQVTM, CDR2 ANQGSEA. This CDR3 contains 13 residues. The V gene end was trimmed by 6 bases and the J gene end by 4 bases; junction bases not matched to a gene: 6. CDR3 amino acids: CSVGSTGYNEQFF. The CDR3 nucleotides read TGCAGCGTGGGGTCGACAGGGTACAATGAGCAGTTCTTC.